This T cell receptor (beta chain) stems from a study of T cell clonotyping in hematopoietic cell transplantation. Study-wide results and caveats: Recipient TCR diversity dropped after transplant; expanded clonotypes rose from day 30 to 180. Cells were unsorted, so CD4 and CD8 contributions were not separated. Few recipient clonotypes overlapped donors; over 97% were de novo at given depth.

Method: immunoSEQ multiplex PCR; TCRdb's copy keeps in-frame clones and lacks some. This sample has 10,000 to 15,000 clones, with 80% to 95% found just once. Only a few counts were recorded for this clone. Its target is not known. The sequences come from PBMCs, collected 100 days after allogeneic stem cell transplant. The origin of this receptor is a female patient aged 45 to 65 who had an allogeneic stem cell transplant from an unrelated donor, so the T cells may come from the graft donor. Some clones in this sample may be carry-over from other donors' samples.

CDR3 residues: CASSSLDGNTIYF. The CDR3, as DNA: TGTGCCAGCAGTTCACTGGATGGAAACACCATATATTTT. The rearrangement links TRBV7-9 to TRBJ1-3; D gene ambiguous. The CDR3 has 13 residues. The germline V gene encodes CDR1 SEHNR and CDR2 FQNEAQ (reference sequence). With 6 bases removed from V and 3 bases from J, the gap between germline ends came to 9 bases.